This TCR beta chain stems from a study of Ad26.COV2.S vaccination and SARS-CoV-2 variants. Described treatment: some 20 received Ad26.COV2.S at low or high dose, single or two shots; about 5 received placebo; per-sample allocation not given. Sampling happened 63 days after the first vaccine or placebo injection. Germline V lookup: CDR1 LNHNV, CDR2 YYDKDF (reference sequence). The CDR3 runs to 17 residues. The ends lost 0 bases at V and 7 bases at J; junction bases unmatched: 11. TCRdb keeps only in-frame clones here, not all; method: immunoSEQ multiplex PCR. The sample consists of 300,000 to 400,000 clones, around 84% of them appearing once.

Here the sequenced sample was peripheral blood, taken in a trial of Ad26.COV2.S vaccine versus placebo. The J gene is TRBJ2-2, the V gene TRBV15, with 7 bases matching TRBD1. The TCR originated in a person between 18 and 59 years old who received the Ad26.COV2.S COVID-19 vaccine or a placebo. The CDR3 DNA reads as TGTGCCACCAGCAGAGACTTACCAGGGGGTCTAGGCGGGGAGCTGTTTTTT. Its protein product is CATSRDLPGGLGGELFF.